This T cell receptor beta chain was captured by sequencing in a study of T cells after somatic rescue of genetic block. CDR1 and CDR2 (germline): SGHRS, YFSETQ. The CDR3 spans 12 residues. Trimming shortened V by 4 bases and J by 3 bases, and 7 bases separated the two germline ends. Clones were read by immunoSEQ multiplex PCR, and TCRdb kept only the in-frame ones, dropping some. The sample includes roughly 51,000 clones, approximately 96% of them seen just once. This rearrangement joins TRBV5-1 to TRBJ1-2; no reliable D call. The sequence derives from a child less than two years old. The sequenced material came from peripheral blood mononuclear cells (PBMCs). The CDR3 here is CASSGTDYGYTF. Here the CDR3 DNA reads TGCGCCAGCAGCGGTACAGACTATGGCTACACCTTC. The full variable domain, with the rest looked up from reference TRBV5-1 and TRBJ1-2, is KAGVTQTPRYLIKTRGQQVTLSCSPISGHRSVSWYQQTPGQGLQFLFEYFSETQRNKGNFPGRFSGRQFSNSRSEMNVSTLELGDSALYLCASSGTDYGYTFGSGTRLTVV.